This T cell receptor (beta chain) was found in a study of blood T cells in healthy people across ages. This CDR3 comprises 14 residues. In germline, CDR1 is SQVTM, CDR2 ANQGSEA. The ends lost 7 bases at V and 5 bases at J; junction bases unmatched: 10. The use of a sample-barcoded 5' primer and a J-beta primer mix characterized a second PCR of about 7 to 12 cycles. MiXCR, applied by TCRdb to the 5' RACE reads, yields one record per CDR3 protein. The sample lists about 580,000 distinct CDR3 sequences, 47% seen once, with around 23% in the top ten. This clonotype was picked up a small number of times. Its antigen is currently unknown. Study results and limitations: Not knowing donor CMV status may have confounded expanded clonotype changes.

Sample: blood. The chain links TRBV29-1 to TRBJ2-3, with TRBD1 matching over 9 bases. The receptor comes from a man aged 80 or over in good health. The CDR3 spells CSARGQGVIDTQYF. The CDR3 DNA is TGCAGCGCCCGGGGACAGGGTGTTATAGATACGCAGTATTTT.